These 8 T cell receptor beta chains were all obtained from the same sample, sequenced in a study of T cell repertoires in cytomegalovirus infection. In TCRdb, the reads were re-called with MiXCR into one record per CDR3 protein. In the table there are roughly 760,000 distinct CDR3 sequences, approximately 34% of which are singletons. Material for sequencing was PBMCs. The origin of the receptors is a human donor in good health (CMV status not recorded). Some clones in this sample may be carry-over from other donors' samples.

The rearrangement uses TRBV10-1 and TRBJ2-1; D is possibly TRBD1 (5 bases). CDR3 length: 15 residues. The germline V and J ends were trimmed by 0 bases and 8 bases, with 14 bases remaining between them. Per germline, CDR1 WNHNN and CDR2 SYGVQD (reference sequence). CDR3 sequence reads: CASSESAGFRHEQFF. CDR3 coding DNA: TGCGCCAGCAGTGAGTCGGCAGGGTTCCGCCATGAGCAGTTCTTC.

This clonotype was counted a few times. The chain couples TRBV28 to TRBJ1-1, with D possibly TRBD1 on 6 matching bases. Per the germline V gene, CDR1 is MDHEN and CDR2 is SYDVKM. The CDR3 is made up of 13 amino acids. V was pared by 8 bases and J by 6 bases, with 16 bases between. Here the CDR3 reads CASLMGGASEAFF. CDR3 in DNA: TGTGCCAGCCTGATGGGGGGCGCGTCTGAAGCTTTCTTT.

Worth noting for this clonotype: Its ends do not fully match the called genes, so a read error is possible. The rearrangement joins TRBV5-4 to TRBJ2-7, with D perhaps TRBD1 or TRBD2 (5 bases each). This CDR3 region has 15 residues. Germline V gene data show CDR1 as SGHNT and CDR2 as YYREEE (reference sequence). The CDR3 reads CASSLVSDGTYEKYF. The CDR3 DNA reads TGTGCCAGCAGCTTGGTCTCGGACGGGACCTACGAGAAGTACTTC.

As to this clonotype: Since a much larger clone is just one base distant, this may be a read error. V is TRBV7-9 and J is TRBJ2-3; TRBD2 aligns across 8 bases. CDR3 size: 15 residues. In germline, CDR1 is SEHNR, CDR2 FQNEAQ (reference sequence). CDR3 residues: CASSLIGGGTETQYF. In nucleotides, the CDR3 is TGTGCCAGCAGCTTAATCGGGGGGGGCACAGAGACGCAGTATTTT.

The chain is built from TRBV29-1 and TRBJ2-5, with D tentatively TRBD2 (5 bases). The CDR3 runs to 12 residues. Trimming took off 8 bases at V and 5 bases at J, with 15 bases between the two ends. Germline loops: CDR1 SQVTM, CDR2 ANQGSEA. The chain's CDR3 is CSYGGLVETQYF. The CDR3, as DNA: TGCAGCTACGGCGGGTTAGTGGAGACCCAGTACTTC.

The chain has TRBV29-1 and TRBJ2-7, with D possibly being TRBD2 (6 bases). Looked up from germline, CDR1 is SQVTM and CDR2 is ANQGSEA. Trimming cost V 3 bases and J 0 bases, with 12 bases left between them. This CDR3 has 14 residues. CDR3 DNA sequence: TGCAGCGTTGAGGGGGACGGGAGCTCCTACGAGCAGTACTTC. Encoded protein: CSVEGDGSSYEQYF.

This clonotype has only a few counts. The CDR3 loop is CASSRDSLAKNIQYF. In DNA, the CDR3 is TGTGCCAGCAGCCGGGACTCCTTAGCCAAAAACATTCAGTACTTC. This chain links TRBV27 with TRBJ2-4; TRBD2 is a possible D gene (6 bases). Germline V CDR1 and CDR2: MNHEY, SMNVEV (reference sequence). The length of the CDR3 is 15 residues. V was pared by 6 bases and J by 0 bases, with 12 bases between.

This clonotype was observed a handful of times. The chain carries TRBV29-1 and TRBJ2-1; 11 bases match TRBD2. CDR1 and CDR2 (germline): SQVTM, ANQGSEA. Trimming cost V 3 bases and J 8 bases; bases outside gene matches: 12. The length of the CDR3 is 16 residues. The CDR3: CSVEQASGRTLDEQFF. DNA for the CDR3: TGCAGCGTTGAGCAGGCTAGCGGGAGGACTTTGGATGAGCAGTTCTTC.